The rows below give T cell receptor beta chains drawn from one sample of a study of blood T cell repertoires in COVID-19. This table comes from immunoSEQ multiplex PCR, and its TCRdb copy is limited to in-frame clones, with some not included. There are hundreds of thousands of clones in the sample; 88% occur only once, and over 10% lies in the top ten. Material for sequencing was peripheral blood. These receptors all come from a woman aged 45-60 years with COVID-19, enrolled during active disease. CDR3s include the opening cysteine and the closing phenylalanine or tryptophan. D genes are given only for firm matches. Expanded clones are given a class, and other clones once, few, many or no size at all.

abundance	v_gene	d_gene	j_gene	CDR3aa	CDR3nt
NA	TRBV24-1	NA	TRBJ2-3	CATSSLNLADTQYF	TGTGCCACCAGCAGCCTGAACCTAGCAGATACGCAGTATTTT
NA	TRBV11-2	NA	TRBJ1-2	CASSLRYREDSNYGYTF	TGTGCCAGCAGCCTCCGCTACCGGGAAGATTCCAACTATGGCTACACCTTC
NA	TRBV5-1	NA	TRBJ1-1	CASSLVGRSNTEAFF	TGCGCCAGCAGCTTGGTGGGCAGATCGAACACTGAAGCTTTCTTT
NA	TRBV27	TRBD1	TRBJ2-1	CASSEGPTGPEFF	TGTGCCAGCAGTGAGGGACCGACAGGGCCCGAGTTCTTC
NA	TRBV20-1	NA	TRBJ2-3	CSARQSSQYF	TGCAGTGCGAGACAGTCATCGCAGTATTTT
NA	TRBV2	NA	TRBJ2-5	CASSRTADQETQYF	TGTGCCAGCAGCAGAACGGCGGACCAAGAGACCCAGTACTTC
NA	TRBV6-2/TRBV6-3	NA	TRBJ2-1	CASSTYLEGIEQFF	TGTGCCAGCAGTACCTACCTGGAGGGAATTGAGCAGTTCTTC
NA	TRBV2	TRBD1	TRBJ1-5	CASGDRGSNQPQHF	TGTGCCAGCGGCGACAGGGGTAGCAATCAGCCCCAGCATTTT
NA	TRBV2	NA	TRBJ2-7	CASSERQGSEQYF	TGTGCCAGCAGTGAGAGGCAGGGGAGCGAGCAGTACTTC
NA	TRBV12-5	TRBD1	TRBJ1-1	CASGRPGQGRTEAFF	TGTGCTAGTGGTCGCCCGGGACAGGGGAGGACTGAAGCTTTCTTT
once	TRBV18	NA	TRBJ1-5	CASSQTLGEPQHF	TGTGCCAGCTCACAGACCTTAGGGGAGCCCCAGCATTTT
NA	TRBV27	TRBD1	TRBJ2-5	CASSPGTGGRETQYF	TGTGCCAGCAGCCCCGGGACAGGGGGCCGGGAGACCCAGTACTTC
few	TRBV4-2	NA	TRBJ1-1	CATQLLGGNTEAFF	TGTGCCACCCAGTTACTGGGGGGTAACACTGAAGCTTTCTTT
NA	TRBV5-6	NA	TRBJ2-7	CASSLGLASDEQYF	TGTGCCAGCAGCTTGGGGCTAGCATCCGACGAGCAGTACTTC
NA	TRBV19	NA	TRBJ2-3	CASSIEFGRGTQYF	TGTGCCAGTAGTATTGAGTTCGGAAGGGGTACGCAGTATTTT
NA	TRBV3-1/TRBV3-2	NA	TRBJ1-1	CASSQGPGQLNTEAFF	TGTGCCAGCAGCCAGGGTCCCGGACAGTTGAACACTGAAGCTTTCTTT
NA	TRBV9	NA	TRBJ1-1	CASSVELNTEAFF	TGTGCCAGCAGCGTTGAACTAAACACTGAAGCTTTCTTT
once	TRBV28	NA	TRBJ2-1	CASGRGGAGSYNEQFF	TGTGCCAGCGGAAGGGGGGGCGCGGGCTCCTACAATGAGCAGTTCTTC
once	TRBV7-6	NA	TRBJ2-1	CASSLSTGNEQFF	TGTGCCAGCAGCTTATCGACCGGGAATGAGCAGTTCTTC
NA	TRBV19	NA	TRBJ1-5	CASSMGAQGFNQPQHF	TGTGCCAGTAGTATGGGGGCTCAGGGGTTTAATCAGCCCCAGCATTTT
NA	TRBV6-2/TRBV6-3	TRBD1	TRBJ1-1	CASSYRTGNTEAFF	TGTGCCAGCAGTTACCGGACAGGGAACACTGAAGCTTTCTTT
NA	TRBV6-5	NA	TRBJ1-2	CASSYQELRGYTF	TGTGCCAGCAGTTACCAGGAATTAAGGGGCTACACCTTC
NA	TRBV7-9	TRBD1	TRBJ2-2	CASSPRQGLTGELFF	TGTGCCAGCAGCCCCCGACAGGGATTGACCGGGGAGCTGTTTTTT
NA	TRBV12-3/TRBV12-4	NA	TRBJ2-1	CASSLGTVNEQFF	TGTGCCAGCAGTTTAGGGACAGTCAATGAGCAGTTCTTC
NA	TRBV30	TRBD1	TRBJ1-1	CAWGGTAEAFF	TGTGCCTGGGGGGGGACAGCTGAAGCTTTCTTT
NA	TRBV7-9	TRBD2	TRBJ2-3	CASSLGLAGATQYF	TGTGCCAGCAGCTTAGGGCTAGCGGGGGCTACGCAGTATTTT
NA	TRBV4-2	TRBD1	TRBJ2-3	CASSAYRGADTQYF	TGTGCCAGCAGCGCATACAGGGGAGCAGATACGCAGTATTTT
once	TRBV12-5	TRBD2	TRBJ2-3	CASGSPRGWRETDTQYF	TGTGCTAGTGGTTCCCCCCGGGGTTGGCGGGAGACAGATACGCAGTATTTT
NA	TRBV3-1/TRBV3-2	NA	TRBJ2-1	CASSFNSLHEQFF	TGTGCCAGCAGCTTCAACAGCCTCCATGAGCAGTTCTTC
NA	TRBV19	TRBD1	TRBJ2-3	CASSRPGTGTDTQYF	TGTGCCAGTAGTCGTCCCGGGACAGGGACAGATACGCAGTATTTT
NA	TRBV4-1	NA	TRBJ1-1	CASSPPPGRNTEAFF	TGCGCCAGCAGCCCCCCTCCAGGCCGAAACACTGAAGCTTTCTTT
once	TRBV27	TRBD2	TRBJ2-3	CASSSPGGAQDTQYF	TGTGCCAGCAGTTCCCCCGGGGGGGCCCAAGATACGCAGTATTTT
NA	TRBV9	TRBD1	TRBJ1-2	CASSSVGTGDYTF	TGTGCCAGCAGTTCGGTCGGGACAGGGGATTACACCTTC
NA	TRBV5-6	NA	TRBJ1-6	CASSLVIGQGNSPLHF	TGTGCCAGCAGCTTGGTAATAGGGCAGGGCAATTCACCCCTCCACTTT
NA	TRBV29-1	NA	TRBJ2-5	CSVDESQETQYF	TGCAGCGTTGATGAGTCCCAAGAGACCCAGTACTTC
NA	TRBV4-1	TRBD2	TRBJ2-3	CASSLQAGGGTDTQYF	TGCGCCAGCAGCCTCCAAGCGGGGGGGGGCACAGATACGCAGTATTTT
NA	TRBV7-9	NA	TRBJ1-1	CASSLPTENTEAFF	TGTGCCAGCAGCCTTCCAACAGAGAACACTGAAGCTTTCTTT
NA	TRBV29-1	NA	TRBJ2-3	CSVEDTGIGTDTQYF	TGCAGCGTTGAAGATACCGGGATTGGCACAGATACGCAGTATTTT
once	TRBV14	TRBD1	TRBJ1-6	CASSQRTGGKSPLHF	TGTGCCAGCAGCCAGCGGACAGGGGGAAAATCACCCCTCCACTTT
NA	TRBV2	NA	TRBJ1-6	CASSEGRNSPLHF	TGTGCCAGCAGTGAAGGGAGAAATTCACCCCTCCACTTT
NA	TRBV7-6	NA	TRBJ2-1	CASSLAQSRDEQFF	TGTGCCAGCAGCTTAGCTCAATCCAGGGATGAGCAGTTCTTC
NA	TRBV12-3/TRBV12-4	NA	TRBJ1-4	CASNQGGDEKLFF	TGTGCCAGCAACCAGGGTGGGGATGAAAAACTGTTTTTT